The 32 T cell receptor beta chains presented below share a single source sample, sequenced in a study of T cell changes during pregnancy in multiple sclerosis. Sequencing used immunoSEQ multiplex PCR; TCRdb keeps in-frame clones, though not all of them. The sample records about 67,000 clones, 80% to 95% being singletons. The sample consisted of peripheral blood, taken in the second trimester of pregnancy. The source of these receptors is a female donor in good health, enrolled as a control in a pregnancy study.

This clone was counted between two and nine times. The rearrangement uses TRBV4-1 and TRBJ1-5; a possible D gene is TRBD1 (5 bases). The CDR3 is 15 residues long. Germline V lookup: CDR1 MGHRA, CDR2 YSYEKL. V lost 1 base and J lost 4, with 11 bases in between. The CDR3 loop is CASSQGLQGNQPQHF. The DNA of the CDR3 is TGCGCCAGCAGCCAAGGACTTCAGGGAAATCAGCCCCAGCATTTT.

Only one count was recorded for this clone. The gene calls are TRBV18 and TRBJ2-7; 12 bases align to TRBD2. Germline lookup yields CDR1 KGHSH and CDR2 LQKENI. V lost 3 bases and J lost 5; bases outside the gene matches: 5. This CDR3 contains 15 residues. The CDR3 region has the DNA TGTGCCAGCTCACCCCGACTAGCGGGAGCTCACGAGCAGTACTTC. This translates into CASSPRLAGAHEQYF.

This chain links TRBV10-2 with TRBJ2-1, with 8 bases matching TRBD1. The germline gives CDR1 WSHSY, CDR2 SAAADI. J was trimmed by 12 bases and V by 5 bases; bases with no gene match: 3. CDR3 length equals 11 residues. In nucleotides, the CDR3 is TGCGCCAGCAGTCCACAGGGGGGGCAGTTCTTC. Translating gives CASSPQGGQFF.

This clone was found a few times. This chain connects TRBV2 to TRBJ1-4; D perhaps matches TRBD1 (6 bases). CDR1 and CDR2 from the germline V gene are SNHLY and FYNNEI. Trimming cost V 4 bases and J 8 bases, with 14 bases left between them. The CDR3 extends over 14 amino acids. The CDR3 region has the DNA TGTGCCAGCAGTGGACAGGACCAGGGCGAAAAACTGTTTTTT. Its translation is CASSGQDQGEKLFF.

This sequence joins TRBV6-5 and TRBJ2-3; D gene unclear. Per the germline V gene, CDR1 is MNHEY and CDR2 is SVGAGI. The CDR3 runs to 16 residues. V lost 0 bases and J lost 0, with 10 bases in between. The DNA of the CDR3 is TGTGCCAGCAGTTACTCCGGCGGATCTAGCACAGATACGCAGTATTTT. Translating gives CASSYSGGSSTDTQYF.

The chain employs TRBV18 and TRBJ2-7, with a weak D call TRBD1 (5 bases). Trimming pared 5 bases from V and 3 bases from J, leaving 8 bases between. Germline V lookup: CDR1 KGHSH, CDR2 LQKENI. The CDR3 is made up of 12 amino acids. For the CDR3, the DNA is TGTGCCAGCTCAGGAGACAGCTACGAGCAGTACTTC. Its translation: CASSGDSYEQYF.

In this sample, this clone turned up once. The J gene is TRBJ2-1, the V gene TRBV27, with 9 bases aligning to TRBD1. Losses at the gene ends were 1 base for V and 7 bases for J; bases not matched to a gene: 11. Germline lookup yields CDR1 MNHEY and CDR2 SMNVEV (reference sequence). The CDR3 consists of 17 residues. CDR3 residues: CASSLFTGTGLTNEQFF. The CDR3 DNA reads TGTGCCAGCAGTTTATTTACCGGGACAGGGCTAACGAATGAGCAGTTCTTC.

This sequence joins TRBV19 and TRBJ2-1, with 10 bases identical to TRBD2. This CDR3 has 14 amino acids. Germline CDR1 is LNHDA and CDR2 is SQIVND (reference sequence). J lost 1 base, V lost 7 bases, and 1 base had no gene match. In nucleotides, the CDR3 is TGTGCCAGTAAACTAGCGGGATCCTACAATGAGCAGTTCTTC. Protein: CASKLAGSYNEQFF.

The sample holds one count of this clone. The chain carries TRBV18 and TRBJ1-2; 7 bases are shared with TRBD1. The CDR3 extends over 15 amino acids. Germline V gene lookup returns CDR1 KGHSH and CDR2 LQKENI. With V trimmed by 2 bases and J by 6 bases, 9 bases remained unmatched. CDR3 sequence: CASSPIKQGLDGYTF. In DNA form, the CDR3 reads TGTGCCAGCTCACCAATAAAACAGGGGCTGGATGGCTACACCTTC.

The chain uses TRBV7-9 and TRBJ2-1; D might be TRBD1 (5 bases). The CDR3 runs 15 residues. The V gene's germline CDR1 is SEHNR and CDR2 FQNEAQ (reference sequence). Trimming removed 4 bases from V and 12 bases from J, with 22 bases in between. The CDR3 loop reads CASSSSSGQPLGQFF. Written as DNA, the CDR3 is TGTGCCAGCAGCTCGAGTTCCGGACAACCTCTTGGGCAGTTCTTC.

The chain carries TRBV21-1 and TRBJ1-3; the tabulated D call, TRBD1, remains unverified against the DNA. TRBV21-1 is an annotated pseudogene. The CDR3 totals 20 residues. The CDR3 nucleotides read TGTGCCAGCAGCCCAACCGGAGACAGGGTTCCCCAAGGGTCCAGAAACACCATATATTTT. This encodes CASSPTGDRVPQGSRNTIYF.

The chain combines TRBV19 with TRBJ1-1; 11 bases fit TRBD1. V trimming: 8 bases; J trimming: 5 bases; junction bases outside the gene matches: 1. CDR3 size: 12 residues. Germline V gene sequence: CDR1 LNHDA, CDR2 SQIVND (reference sequence). CDR3 loop: CASGDRGTEAFF. In DNA, the CDR3 is TGTGCCAGTGGGGACAGGGGGACTGAAGCTTTCTTT.

V is TRBV28 and J is TRBJ1-2, with 7 bases that match TRBD1. The V segment lost 6 bases and the J segment 2 bases; nucleotides outside the gene matches: 3. The germline CDR1 and CDR2 sequences are MDHEN and SYDVKM. The CDR3 is 13 amino acids. The CDR3 loop reads CASRRDSNYGYTF. CDR3 DNA: TGTGCCAGCAGGCGGGACAGCAACTATGGCTACACCTTC.

This chain uses TRBV9 with TRBJ2-1; TRBD2 matches at 10 bases. The V gene end was trimmed by 0 bases and the J gene end by 6 bases; junction bases not matched to a gene: 12. The length of the CDR3 is 18 residues. CDR1 SGDLS and CDR2 YYNGEE come from the germline V gene. The CDR3: CASSVGQREGRGVNEQFF. DNA of the CDR3: TGTGCCAGCAGCGTAGGGCAGCGGGAGGGCCGTGGAGTCAATGAGCAGTTCTTC.

The rearrangement links TRBV19 to TRBJ1-4, with D tentatively TRBD1 (5 bases). CDR1 LNHDA and CDR2 SQIVND come from the germline V gene (reference sequence). With 5 bases removed from V and 6 bases from J, the gap between germline ends came to 10 bases. This CDR3 has 13 residues. The DNA of the CDR3 is TGTGCCAGTAGTCGGACACCAGATGAAAAACTGTTTTTT. It translates to CASSRTPDEKLFF.

The chain couples TRBV28 to TRBJ2-6; D remains unclear. This CDR3 region has 14 residues. With 8 bases removed from V and 1 base from J, the gap between germline ends came to 9 bases. The germline V gene encodes CDR1 MDHEN and CDR2 SYDVKM. The chain's CDR3 is CASGPWSGANVLTF. The CDR3 DNA reads as TGTGCCAGCGGCCCATGGTCTGGGGCCAACGTCCTGACTTTC.

The rearrangement links TRBV12-5 to TRBJ2-7, with D possibly being TRBD2 (6 bases). From germline, CDR1 is LGHNT and CDR2 FRNRAP. CDR3 length: 13 amino acids. Trimming stripped 7 bases from V and 0 bases from J, with 10 bases between. The CDR3 loop is CASVPGGSYEQYF. The CDR3 DNA reads as TGTGCTAGTGTCCCCGGGGGCTCCTACGAGCAGTACTTC.

About this clone: The junction differs from germline at one of its ends, possibly a read error. The genes are TRBV29-1 and TRBJ1-4; TRBD1 aligns across 7 bases. Germline CDR1 reads SQVTM; CDR2 reads ANQGSEA. The CDR3 has 16 amino acids. CDR3 loop: CSAKTGSPGWRLLTRF. The CDR3 nucleotides read TGCAGCGCAAAGACAGGGTCCCCCGGGTGGAGACTACTAACGAGATTT.

This rearrangement joins TRBV28 to TRBJ1-2; 7 bases align to TRBD1. Trimming removed 5 bases from V and 4 bases from J; junction bases left unmatched: 7. CDR1 is MDHEN and CDR2 is SYDVKM in the germline V gene. The CDR3 has 14 residues. CDR3 nucleotide sequence: TGTGCCAGCAGTAAAGACAGGGCCCGCTATGGCTACACCTTC. Encoded protein: CASSKDRARYGYTF.

V and J are TRBV6-1 and TRBJ1-5; D is undetermined. Per germline, CDR1 MNHNS and CDR2 SASEGT. This CDR3 comprises 14 residues. V was shortened by 4 bases and J by 0 bases, with 7 bases between the two germline ends. The CDR3 DNA follows: TGTGCCAGCAGTGGGAGGGTTAGCAATCAGCCCCAGCATTTT. It is translated as CASSGRVSNQPQHF.

This chain joins TRBV28 and TRBJ1-2; TRBD1 is a possible D gene (6 bases). The germline gives CDR1 MDHEN, CDR2 SYDVKM. The ends were cut back, 5 bases at V and 7 bases at J, with 14 bases in the middle. CDR3 size: 13 residues. CDR3 DNA: TGTGCCAGCAGTGACGGGACAAAGGTTGGCTACACCTTC. This codes for CASSDGTKVGYTF.

This sequence joins TRBV19 and TRBJ1-4; 9 bases line up with TRBD1. The CDR3 loop spans 16 amino acids. V dropped 6 bases and J dropped 2; count of bases not matched to a gene: 7. The germline V gene has CDR1 LNHDA and CDR2 SQIVND (reference sequence). CDR3 sequence (DNA): TGTGCCAGTAGCACTCCGGGACAGGGCACTAATGAAAAACTGTTTTTT. Amino acid sequence: CASSTPGQGTNEKLFF.

The chain's CDR3 is CASSPAQETQYF. The CDR3 DNA reads as TGTGCCAGCTCACCGGCTCAAGAGACCCAGTACTTC. The rearrangement joins TRBV18 to TRBJ2-5; D unresolved. This CDR3 contains 12 residues. Deletions cut 3 bases from V and 2 bases from J, with 4 bases between. The germline gives CDR1 KGHSH, CDR2 LQKENI.

The chain carries TRBV5-5 and TRBJ1-1; D not certain. The CDR3 sequence is 14 residues long. Germline CDR1 SGHKS, CDR2 YYEKEE (reference sequence). V was trimmed by 3 bases and J by 1 base, leaving 10 bases between them. The CDR3 loop reads CASSWWAANTEAFF. DNA for the CDR3: TGTGCCAGCAGCTGGTGGGCCGCGAACACTGAAGCTTTCTTT.

The chain combines TRBV27 with TRBJ2-7, with TRBD2 matching 7 bases. Per germline, CDR1 MNHEY and CDR2 SMNVEV (reference sequence). The CDR3 covers 14 residues. The J segment lost 0 bases and the V segment lost 8 bases, leaving 7 bases of the junction unmatched. Here the CDR3 reads CASQKAGNSYEQYF. The CDR3 DNA reads as TGTGCCAGCCAAAAAGCGGGGAACTCCTACGAGCAGTACTTC.

The chain carries TRBV11-1 and TRBJ2-7; D might be TRBD2 (6 bases). The V gene lost 2 bases and the J gene lost 2 bases, with 13 bases spanning the gap. The CDR3 sequence is 15 residues long. Germline V gene lookup returns CDR1 SGHAT and CDR2 FQDESV (reference sequence). CDR3 sequence: CASSLWAEGTYEQYF. CDR3 in DNA: TGTGCCAGCAGCTTATGGGCGGAGGGAACCTACGAGCAGTACTTC.

The chain combines TRBV2 with TRBJ1-2; weak D call: TRBD1 (6 bases). Deletions cut 9 bases from V and 13 bases from J, with 27 bases between. This CDR3 region has 14 residues. Per the germline V gene, CDR1 is SNHLY and CDR2 is FYNNEI. Here the CDR3 reads CARTNQGGPGFFTF. CDR3 sequence (DNA): TGTGCCAGGACCAACCAAGGGGGACCTGGTTTTTTCACCTTC.

The count of this clone is one. The chain links TRBV6-1 to TRBJ1-2, with no clear D. The CDR3 sequence is 14 residues long. The germline gives CDR1 MNHNS, CDR2 SASEGT. V dropped 1 base and J dropped 4 bases, with 10 bases sitting between them. As DNA, the CDR3 is TGTGCCAGCAGTGAAGTCCCCGGACTCTATGGCTACACCTTC. Translating it yields CASSEVPGLYGYTF.

The J gene is TRBJ2-1, the V gene TRBV19; the D gene is possibly TRBD2 (5 bases). The germline V and J ends were trimmed by 5 bases and 6 bases, with 14 bases remaining between them. The CDR3 is 14 amino acids. Germline CDR1 is LNHDA and CDR2 is SQIVND (reference sequence). The CDR3 nucleotides are TGTGCCAGTAGTGATGAGGGAAGGATCAATGAGCAGTTCTTC. Its translation: CASSDEGRINEQFF.

This chain connects TRBV10-1 to TRBJ1-2; D ambiguous. CDR3 length: 13 amino acids. CDR1 and CDR2 (germline): WNHNN, SYGVQD (reference sequence). V was trimmed by 0 bases and J by 3 bases, leaving 5 bases between them. CDR3 DNA sequence: TGCGCCAGCAGTGAGTCAACAGACTATGGCTACACCTTC. Amino acid sequence: CASSESTDYGYTF.

This rearrangement joins TRBV30 to TRBJ2-2; 9 nucleotides align to TRBD2. The germline V gene encodes CDR1 GTSNPN and CDR2 SVGIG (reference sequence). With V trimmed by 3 bases and J by 6 bases, 17 bases remained unmatched. CDR3 size: 18 residues. CDR3 coding DNA: TGTGCCTGGAGGTTTGACGCGGGGGGGCTCAGGCGGGCCGGGGAGCTGTTTTTT. Translating it yields CAWRFDAGGLRRAGELFF.

The V gene is TRBV19, the J gene TRBJ1-6, with TRBD1 matching 7 bases. Unmatched junction bases numbered 2, after V lost 4 bases and J lost 8 bases. The CDR3 is 13 residues long. Looked up from germline, CDR1 is LNHDA and CDR2 is SQIVND (reference sequence). CDR3 sequence: CASSKGADSPLHF. The DNA for the CDR3 is TGTGCCAGTAGTAAGGGGGCCGATTCACCCCTCCACTTT.